This T cell receptor (beta chain) was recovered during a study of blood T cell repertoires in COVID-19. This clone was seen once. This table comes from immunoSEQ multiplex PCR, and its TCRdb copy is limited to in-frame clones, with some not included. This repertoire shows about 210,000 clones, more than 65% found once; its top ten account for approximately 10%. Trimming shortened V by 1 base and J by 2 bases, and 10 bases separated the two germline ends. The CDR3 totals 15 residues. Germline values: CDR1 SGHTS, CDR2 YDEGEE. Sequenced material: peripheral blood. The chain couples TRBV5-8 to TRBJ1-3; D is undetermined. The TCR was taken from a man over 45 with active or convalescent COVID-19. This chain's CDR3 is CASSLTEPAGNTIYF. In DNA form, the CDR3 reads TGTGCCAGCAGCTTGACCGAGCCCGCTGGAAACACCATATATTTT. The full variable domain, rest sourced from reference TRBV5-8 and TRBJ1-3, is EAGVTQSPTHLIKTRGQQATLRCSPISGHTSVYWYQQALGLGLQFLLWYDEGEERNRGNFPPRFSGRQFPNYSSELNVNALELEDSALYLCASSLTEPAGNTIYFGEGSWLTVV.